This entry lists 22 T cell receptor beta chains sequenced from one sample in a study of regulatory T cells in long-lasting Graves disease. Construction of TCR beta libraries relied on iRepertoire HTBI primers and on Arm-PCR targeting CDR3 regions. From the multiplex PCR reads, TCRdb called clonotypes with MiXCR, one entry per CDR3 protein. The sample lists around 500,000 distinct CDR3 sequences, roughly 14% occurring once. The time point here: newly diagnosed GD, antithyroid drugs for less than 3 months. PBMC-derived RNA was used for the TCR library. The same sample was also studied in work on T cells in Graves' hyperthyroidism and ophthalmopathy.

The input for sequencing was peripheral blood mononuclear cells (PBMCs), taken at new diagnosis, from a patient treated with antithyroid drugs. Source of these receptors: a man aged 25 to 40 with Graves disease.

This chain joins TRBV4-1 and TRBJ1-2, with D perhaps TRBD1 (6 bases). Germline V gene sequence: CDR1 MGHRA, CDR2 YSYEKL. Trimming pared 0 bases from V and 3 bases from J, leaving 11 bases between. The CDR3 runs to 15 residues. The DNA for the CDR3 is TGCGCCAGCAGCCAAGATCCGGGGGCAGACTATGGCTACACCTTC. Translated, it gives CASSQDPGADYGYTF.

The table lists this clonotype with many counts. J is TRBJ1-5 and V is TRBV12-3 or TRBV12-4; D uncertain. Trimming shortened V by 5 bases and J by 0 bases, and 5 bases separated the two germline ends. The CDR3 runs to 13 residues. The CDR3 coding sequence is TGTGCCAGCAGTGGGGATAGCAATCAGCCCCAGCATTTT. Amino acid sequence: CASSGDSNQPQHF.

The chain carries TRBV5-1 and TRBJ2-7, with D maybe TRBD2 (5 bases). The CDR3 sequence is 14 residues long. In germline, CDR1 is SGHRS, CDR2 YFSETQ. Trimming left V 4 bases short and J 0 bases short, with 11 bases between. CDR3 protein: CASSADSDSYEQYF. As DNA, the CDR3 is TGCGCCAGCAGCGCGGATAGCGACTCCTACGAGCAGTACTTC.

This clonotype was found many times. This chain links TRBV10-3 with TRBJ1-2, with D maybe TRBD1 (6 bases). The V gene lost 3 bases and the J gene lost 4 bases, with 18 bases spanning the gap. The CDR3 length is 16 residues. The germline V gene has CDR1 ENHRY and CDR2 SYGVKD. CDR3 residues: CAISDSTQGIGYGYTF. CDR3 DNA sequence: TGTGCCATCAGTGACTCTACCCAGGGGATCGGCTATGGCTACACCTTC.

In its sample, this clonotype was seen a few times. The rearrangement links TRBV18 to TRBJ2-7; D is possibly TRBD1 (6 bases). The CDR3 is made up of 12 amino acids. CDR1 and CDR2 from the germline V gene are KGHSH and LQKENI. Trimming shortened V by 8 bases and J by 3 bases, and 11 bases separated the two germline ends. CDR3 protein: CASRGHHYEQYF. CDR3 nucleotides: TGTGCCAGCCGGGGACACCACTACGAGCAGTACTTC.

This clonotype was seen ten or more times. The gene calls are TRBV20-1 and TRBJ1-1; D uncertain. The CDR3 is 13 amino acids. Trimming removed 7 bases from V and 6 bases from J, with 18 bases in between. Per the germline V gene, CDR1 is DFQATT and CDR2 is SNEGSKA (reference sequence). CDR3 sequence: CSVTNAMRSEAFF. The CDR3 DNA is TGCAGTGTCACAAACGCAATGAGGTCTGAAGCTTTCTTT.

This clonotype was picked up many times. The CDR3: CASSPQRGTDTQYF. The CDR3 DNA follows: TGTGCCAGCAGCCCCCAGCGGGGCACAGATACGCAGTATTTT. The chain is built from TRBV25-1 and TRBJ2-3; D possibly corresponds to TRBD2 (6 bases). Trimming pared 6 bases from V and 1 base from J, leaving 11 bases between. Germline V CDR1 and CDR2: MGHDK, SYGVNS. CDR3 length equals 14 residues.

In its sample, this clonotype was seen a few times. This chain links TRBV18 with TRBJ2-7; perhaps TRBD1 as D (5 bases). V was shortened by 2 bases and J by 2 bases, with 16 bases between the two germline ends. CDR1 and CDR2 from the germline V gene are KGHSH and LQKENI. This CDR3 spans 16 amino acids. CDR3 DNA sequence: TGTGCCAGCTCACCAATCAGTGACAGTGGGACCTACGAGCAGTACTTC. Its protein is CASSPISDSGTYEQYF.

This chain links TRBV5-1 with TRBJ2-1, with D perhaps matching TRBD1 (6 bases). The germline V gene encodes CDR1 SGHRS and CDR2 YFSETQ. V was pared by 8 bases and J by 9 bases, with 18 bases between. CDR3 length equals 13 residues. This CDR3 is CASRQEAQGEQFF. The CDR3 DNA reads TGCGCCAGTCGACAGGAGGCGCAAGGTGAGCAGTTCTTC.

The rearrangement links TRBV5-1 to TRBJ2-1; D is uncertain. Germline V lookup: CDR1 SGHRS, CDR2 YFSETQ. Trimming took off 4 bases at V and 6 bases at J, with 14 bases between the two ends. CDR3 length equals 14 residues. CDR3 sequence (DNA): TGCGCCAGCAGCGGTGGAGTTGCCATCAATGAGCAGTTCTTC. Protein product: CASSGGVAINEQFF.

This clonotype was counted many times. This chain links TRBV9 with TRBJ1-1; D call uncertain. Germline V gene lookup returns CDR1 SGDLS and CDR2 YYNGEE. This CDR3 is 18 amino acids long. Trimming stripped 0 bases from V and 3 bases from J, with 21 bases between. The CDR3 DNA reads as TGTGCCAGCAGCGTAGCTATAGCCCCTTCGAAAGAGGACACTGAAGCTTTCTTT. Translation: CASSVAIAPSKEDTEAFF.

This clonotype was detected a few times. This sequence joins TRBV19 and TRBJ2-3; D remains unclear. V lost 5 bases, J lost 1 base, and 16 bases lay in between. The CDR3 is 16 residues long. CDR1 is LNHDA, CDR2 SQIVND, per germline (reference sequence). The CDR3 spells CASSFRKDGGTDTQYF. CDR3 in DNA: TGTGCCAGTAGTTTCAGAAAGGACGGTGGCACAGATACGCAGTATTTT.

This clonotype has at least ten counts. V usage is TRBV20-1 and J usage is TRBJ2-7; D possibly uses TRBD1 or TRBD2 (5 bases each). CDR1 is DFQATT and CDR2 is SNEGSKA in the germline V gene (reference sequence). This CDR3 is 12 amino acids long. In DNA, the CDR3 is TGCAACGTGCCGGGACCCGCCTACGAGCAGTACTTC. Translation: CNVPGPAYEQYF.

This clonotype was observed a few times. The CDR3 DNA reads TGCGCCAGCAGCTTGTACAGCGTTCAAGGAACAGATACGCAGTATTTT. Protein sequence: CASSLYSVQGTDTQYF. This rearrangement joins TRBV5-1 to TRBJ2-3; D is ambiguous. V gave up 1 base and J gave up 3 bases, with 15 bases separating them. In germline, CDR1 is SGHRS, CDR2 YFSETQ. This CDR3 is built from 16 residues.

Many counts were recorded for this clonotype. The rearrangement joins TRBV29-1 to TRBJ2-3; D unclear. Germline values: CDR1 SQVTM, CDR2 ANQGSEA. This CDR3 is built from 14 residues. V lost 6 bases and J lost 1, with 14 bases in between. The CDR3 protein is CSVKISMGTDTQYF. CDR3 DNA: TGCAGCGTCAAGATCTCGATGGGCACAGATACGCAGTATTTT.

This clonotype was recorded many times. CDR3 sequence reads: CASTTRGASVGNEQFF. The CDR3 bases are TGTGCCAGCACTACCCGAGGGGCGAGTGTGGGCAATGAGCAGTTCTTC. J is TRBJ2-1 and V is TRBV12-3 or TRBV12-4; D may be TRBD1 or TRBD2 (5 bases each). Trimming stripped 7 bases from V and 6 bases from J, with 22 bases between. There are 16 residues in the CDR3.

The table lists this clonotype with many counts. The chain links TRBV12-3 or TRBV12-4 to TRBJ2-7; 10 bases match TRBD1. The junction had 3 bases not matched to a gene; V was cut back by 6 bases and J by 4 bases. The CDR3 has 13 amino acids. The CDR3 is CASRGTGEYEQYF. CDR3 sequence (DNA): TGTGCCAGCAGAGGGACAGGGGAATACGAGCAGTACTTC.

This clonotype was detected many times. V and J are TRBV10-3 and TRBJ2-7, with D perhaps TRBD2 (8 bases). This CDR3 is built from 12 residues. The germline CDR1 and CDR2 sequences are ENHRY and SYGVKD. V shed 8 bases and J shed 7 bases, with 15 bases lying between them. The CDR3 loop is CAIRQGGGEQYF. The CDR3 region has the DNA TGTGCCATCCGACAGGGCGGGGGGGAGCAGTACTTC.

This clonotype was seen a handful of times. This chain uses TRBV6-2 or TRBV6-3 with TRBJ2-3, with 9 bases aligning to TRBD2. Germline V gene sequence: CDR1 MNHEY, CDR2 SVGEGT. J gave up 7 bases and V 9 bases, and 8 bases lay outside the gene matches. The CDR3 loop spans 13 amino acids. The CDR3 region has the DNA TGTGCCAGTGGATTAGCGGGAGTTCATACGCAGTATTTT. Translating gives CASGLAGVHTQYF.

This clonotype was detected many times. The J gene is TRBJ1-2, the V gene TRBV27; possibly TRBD1 for D (5 bases). The CDR3 has 17 residues. Trimming left V 1 base short and J 3 bases short, with 18 bases between. Germline V CDR1 and CDR2: MNHEY, SMNVEV (reference sequence). CDR3 sequence: CASSLYGTAVKDYGYTF. The CDR3 DNA is TGTGCCAGCAGTTTATACGGGACCGCCGTCAAGGACTATGGCTACACCTTC.

This clonotype was counted many times. This chain joins TRBV5-6 and TRBJ2-1, with D possibly TRBD2 on 5 matching bases. V was trimmed by 0 bases and J by 10 bases, leaving 8 bases between them. CDR1 and CDR2 (germline): SGHDT, YYEEEE. This CDR3 contains 12 residues. CDR3 coding DNA: TGTGCCAGCAGCTTGGTTAGCGCGGAGCAGTTCTTC. It yields the protein CASSLVSAEQFF. The complete variable domain, with remaining parts taken from reference TRBV5-6 and TRBJ2-1, reads DAGVTQSPTHLIKTRGQQVTLRCSPKSGHDTVSWYQQALGQGPQFIFQYYEEEERQRGNFPDRFSGHQFPNYSSELNVNALLLGDSALYLCASSLVSAEQFFGPGTRLTVL.

This clonotype was recorded at least ten times. The chain has TRBV20-1 and TRBJ1-1; D unresolved. Germline V gene sequence: CDR1 DFQATT, CDR2 SNEGSKA (reference sequence). The CDR3 has 13 amino acids. V was trimmed by 3 bases and J by 4 bases, leaving 12 bases between them. For the CDR3, the DNA is TGCAGTGCTAGCCTGAAGGTAGGCACTGAAGCTTTCTTT. It specifies CSASLKVGTEAFF.